This T cell receptor (beta chain) was captured in a study of Graves' ophthalmopathy and Graves' hyperthyroidism. In its sample, this clonotype was seen a few times. Per germline, CDR1 SNHLY and CDR2 FYNNEI. V was clipped by 0 bases and J by 2 bases; unmatched bases: 4. This CDR3 has 15 residues. Stable hyperthyroidism referred to disease that showed no ophthalmopathy within 18 months of follow-up. Lactation, pregnancy, uncontrolled infections and other autoimmune diseases were all grounds for excluding patients. Transcripts of RNA were the source for amplifying TCR beta CDR3 regions. Second-round multiplex PCR came after a first-round RT-PCR that employed HTBI primers. One entry per CDR3 protein, called by TCRdb with MiXCR from the multiplex PCR reads. The repertoire includes hundreds of thousands of distinct CDR3 sequences, about 24% of them detected once, and around 6.5% sits in the top ten.

The genes are TRBV2 and TRBJ2-7; TRBD1 agrees at 7 bases. This TCR was sampled from a woman aged 18-29 years with stable Graves' hyperthyroidism. Some clones in this sample may be carry-over from other donors' samples. Sequenced input: peripheral blood. This CDR3 reads CASSEARGRTYEQYF. The CDR3 coding sequence is TGTGCCAGCAGTGAAGCAAGGGGGCGCACCTACGAGCAGTACTTC.